The source of this TCR beta chain is a study of cytomegalovirus exposure and HLA in healthy donors. A single count supports this clone. Its target is not known. Regarding the study as a whole: Specificity of a few CMV-associated chains for CMV antigens was verified in vitro. TCR sequences were mostly rare, though some public TCRs occurred in many donors.

Using immunoSEQ multiplex PCR, the repertoire was profiled, and TCRdb retains in-frame clones only, with some absent. Of 60,000 to 85,000 clones listed, approximately 95% are singletons. The CDR3 is 12 residues long. V gave up 2 bases and J gave up 5 bases, with 5 bases separating them. CDR1 is MDHEN and CDR2 is SYDVKM in the germline V gene. This clonotype was sampled from a young man in good health and CMV-seropositive. Sequencing used PBMCs. V usage is TRBV28 and J usage is TRBJ2-3; no reliable D call. CDR3 nucleotides: TGTGCCAGCAGTTTACGGGTAGATACGCAGTATTTT. This codes for CASSLRVDTQYF.